A single sample is the source of the 4 T cell receptor beta chains below, sequenced in a study of graft-versus-host responses after intestinal transplantation. Using immunoSEQ multiplex PCR, the repertoire was profiled, and TCRdb retains in-frame clones only, with some absent. The sample gives over 70,000 clones, under 85% of which show up once; roughly 15% is in the top ten. The antigens these receptors bind are not known. The starting material was unstimulated CD8+ T cells sorted from spleen or lymph node cells, obtained before intestinal transplant. The receptors originated from a human donor who received an intestinal transplant.

This chain connects TRBV7-9 to TRBJ1-2; 10 nucleotides match TRBD1. The CDR3 covers 15 residues. Looked up from germline, CDR1 is SEHNR and CDR2 is FQNEAQ (reference sequence). V trimming: 2 bases; J trimming: 3 bases; junction bases outside the gene matches: 3. CDR3 residues: CASSLTDRGHYGYTF. The CDR3 bases are TGTGCCAGCAGCTTAACCGACAGGGGGCACTATGGCTACACCTTC.

The V and J genes are TRBV2 and TRBJ1-2; no firm D call. Germline CDR1 reads SNHLY; CDR2 reads FYNNEI. V was clipped by 0 bases and J by 2 bases, with 7 bases between them. CDR3 length: 14 amino acids. In nucleotides, the CDR3 is TGTGCCAGCAGTGAAGCGGCAGGAAACTATGGCTACACCTTC. Translated: CASSEAAGNYGYTF.

The rearrangement uses TRBV15 and TRBJ2-7, with D perhaps TRBD2 (7 bases). Germline-derived CDR1 and CDR2 are LNHNV and YYDKDF (reference sequence). CDR3 length: 13 residues. Trimming cost V 1 base and J 5 bases, with 9 bases left between them. The CDR3 DNA reads as TGTGCCACCAGCAGAGGCGGGGGCCACGAGCAGTACTTC. Amino acids: CATSRGGGHEQYF. Full variable domain (outside the CDR3, taken from reference TRBV15 and TRBJ2-7): DAMVIQNPRYQVTQFGKPVTLSCSQTLNHNVMYWYQQKSSQAPKLLFHYYDKDFNNEADTPDNFQSRRPNTSFCFLDIRSPGLGDTAMYLCATSRGGGHEQYFGPGTRLTVT.

J is TRBJ2-7 and V is TRBV4-1; 7 bases are shared with TRBD1. V was pared by 1 base and J by 3 bases, with 3 bases of the junction left unmatched. This CDR3 is 14 amino acids long. Germline-derived CDR1 and CDR2 are MGHRA and YSYEKL. The CDR3 reads CASSQGAGGYEQYF. The CDR3 region has the DNA TGCGCCAGCAGCCAAGGGGCAGGGGGCTACGAGCAGTACTTC.